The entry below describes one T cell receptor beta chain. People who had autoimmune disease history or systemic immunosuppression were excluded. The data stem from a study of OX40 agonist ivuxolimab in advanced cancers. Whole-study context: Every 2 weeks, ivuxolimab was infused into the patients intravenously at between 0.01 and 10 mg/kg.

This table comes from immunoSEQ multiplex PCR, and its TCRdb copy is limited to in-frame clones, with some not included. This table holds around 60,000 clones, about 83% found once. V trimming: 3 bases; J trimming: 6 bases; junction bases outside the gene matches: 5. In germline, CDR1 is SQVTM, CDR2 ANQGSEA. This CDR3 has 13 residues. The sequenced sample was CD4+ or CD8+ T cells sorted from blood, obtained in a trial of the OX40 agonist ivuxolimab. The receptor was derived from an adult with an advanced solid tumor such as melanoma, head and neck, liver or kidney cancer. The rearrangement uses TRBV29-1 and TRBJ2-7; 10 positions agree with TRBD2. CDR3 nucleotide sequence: TGCAGCGTTGAGGCTAGCGGGAGTACCGAGCAGTACTTC. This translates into CSVEASGSTEQYF.